This T cell receptor beta chain was sequenced for a study of high-grade serous ovarian cancer treatment subgroups. For the study at large: Mean per sample: around 14,000 reads, 7,400 or so unique TCR beta rearrangements. Study-wide points: Tumors within one patient showed repertoire similarity of roughly 0.095 to 0.8.

Tumor tissue was taken before any definitive surgery or chemotherapy was given. V lost 3 bases to trimming and J lost 1 base, with 6 bases between them. Per the germline V gene, CDR1 is MGHDK and CDR2 is SYGVNS. CDR3 length: 13 amino acids. Concerning this clone itself: Its antigen is undetermined. The sample carries other DNA sequences with the same CDR3.

The table came from immunoSEQ multiplex PCR; TCRdb's copy has only in-frame clones and leaves some out. The sample shows some 40,000 clones, over 60% of them seen only once. The chain is built from TRBV25-1 and TRBJ1-1; D remains unclear. This sequence originates from a human donor with high-grade serous ovarian cancer. The sequenced sample was tumor tissue. CDR3 protein: CASSEAWNTEAFF. The CDR3 region has the DNA TGTGCCAGCAGTGAGGCCTGGAACACTGAAGCTTTCTTT.